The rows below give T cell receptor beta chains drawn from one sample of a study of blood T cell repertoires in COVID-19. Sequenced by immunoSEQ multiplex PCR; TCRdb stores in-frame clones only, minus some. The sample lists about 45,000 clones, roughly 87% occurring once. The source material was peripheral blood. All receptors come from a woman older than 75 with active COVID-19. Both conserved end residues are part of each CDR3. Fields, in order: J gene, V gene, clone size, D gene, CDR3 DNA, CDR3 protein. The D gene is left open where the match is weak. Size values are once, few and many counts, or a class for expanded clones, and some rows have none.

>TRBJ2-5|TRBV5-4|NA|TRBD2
TGTGCCAGCAGCCAGGGGACTAGCTTGCGCGAGACCCAGTACTTC
CASSQGTSLRETQYF
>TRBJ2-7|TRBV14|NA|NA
TGTGCCAGCAGCCAAGATCAGGCCCTCAGGCAGCAGTACTTC
CASSQDQALRQQYF
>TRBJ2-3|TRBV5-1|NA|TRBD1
TGCGCCAGCAGCTTGCCTACAGGGGTTCCACCCCTCTCGTCAGATACGCAGTATTTT
CASSLPTGVPPLSSDTQYF
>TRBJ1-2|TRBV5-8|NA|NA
TGTGCCAGCAGCAGGGGTTTGAGGGGCTACACCTTC
CASSRGLRGYTF
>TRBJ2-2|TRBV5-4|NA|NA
TGTGCCAGCAGCTCGGCCGGGGAGCTGTTTTTT
CASSSAGELFF
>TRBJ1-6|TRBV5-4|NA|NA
TGTGCCAGCAGCCCGGCGCTAGGAGGGAGTTCACCCCTCCACTTT
CASSPALGGSSPLHF
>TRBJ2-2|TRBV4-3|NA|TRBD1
TGCGCCAGCAGCCAGGACGCCGGGACAGCGAACACCGGGGAGCTGTTTTTT
CASSQDAGTANTGELFF
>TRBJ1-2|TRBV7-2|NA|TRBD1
TGTGCCAGCAGCTCAGGGACAGGGAAAAACTATGGCTACACCTTC
CASSSGTGKNYGYTF
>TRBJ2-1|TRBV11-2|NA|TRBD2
TGTGCCAGCAGCTTTATGAGCGGGGCGGACAATGAGCAGTTCTTC
CASSFMSGADNEQFF
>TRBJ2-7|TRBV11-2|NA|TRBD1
TGTGCCGGCAGCTTAGATCGGGCAGGGGGAATCTACGAGCAGTACTTC
CAGSLDRAGGIYEQYF
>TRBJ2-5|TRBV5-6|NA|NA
TGTGCCAGCAGCACAGGTCCGGGGGAGATGGAGACCCAGTACTTC
CASSTGPGEMETQYF
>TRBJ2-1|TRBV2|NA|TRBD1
TGTGCCAGCAGTGAGGGCCTCGGACAGGGGGACAATGAGCAGTTCTTC
CASSEGLGQGDNEQFF
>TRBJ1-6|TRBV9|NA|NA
TGTGCCAGCAGCGCCGGCCGTGGGGGGTCACCCCTCCACTTT
CASSAGRGGSPLHF
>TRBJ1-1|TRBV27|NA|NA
TGTGCCAGCAGTCCCGGAAGGGCAGGGTTTACGGCTTTCTTT
CASSPGRAGFTAFF
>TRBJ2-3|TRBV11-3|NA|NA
TGTGCCAGCAGCTTAGGACTAGAAGCAGATACGCAGTATTTT
CASSLGLEADTQYF
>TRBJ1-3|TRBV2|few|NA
TGTGCCAGCACAAGGAGCTCTGGAAACACCATATATTTT
CASTRSSGNTIYF
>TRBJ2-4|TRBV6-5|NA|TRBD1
TGTGCCAGCGGGGACAGGGGACTAGCCAAAAACATTCAGTACTTC
CASGDRGLAKNIQYF
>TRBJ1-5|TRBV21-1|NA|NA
TGTGCCAGCAGCAAAGTCGAATTTTGGACAGGGCCAGGGCCTTATAGCAATCAGCCCCAGCATTTT
CASSKVEFWTGPGPYSNQPQHF
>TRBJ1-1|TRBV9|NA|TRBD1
TGTGCCAGCAGCGTCCCGACAGGGGAGGGGACTGAAGCTTTCTTT
CASSVPTGEGTEAFF
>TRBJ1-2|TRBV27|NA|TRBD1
TGTGCCAGCAGTCCTGGGACAGGGGAACCTAACTATGGCTACACCTTC
CASSPGTGEPNYGYTF
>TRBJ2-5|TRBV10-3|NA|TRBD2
TGTGCCATCAGTCAACTAGCGGGTGGAGAGACCCAGTACTTC
CAISQLAGGETQYF
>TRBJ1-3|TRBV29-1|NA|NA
TGCAGCGTTGAGGCCGTGGGGGGCTCTGGAAACACCATATATTTT
CSVEAVGGSGNTIYF
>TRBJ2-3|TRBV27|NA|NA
TGTGCCACCCTTCAGGGGCAGCCGGGGGGTACGCAGTATTTT
CATLQGQPGGTQYF
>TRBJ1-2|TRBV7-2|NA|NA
TGTGCCAGCAGCATGGGACAATCCCTCTATGGCTACACCTTC
CASSMGQSLYGYTF
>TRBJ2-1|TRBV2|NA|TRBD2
TGTGCCAGCAGTGAATTAGGAGCGGGGGTCTACAATGAGCAGTTCTTC
CASSELGAGVYNEQFF
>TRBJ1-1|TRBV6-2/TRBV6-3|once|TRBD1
TGTGCCAGCAGTTACAGGGGGCGCGGTAGTTTCACTGAAGCTTTCTTT
CASSYRGRGSFTEAFF
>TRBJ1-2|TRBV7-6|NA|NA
TGTGCCAGCAGCCCTACCTCTCCTGGCTACACCTTC
CASSPTSPGYTF
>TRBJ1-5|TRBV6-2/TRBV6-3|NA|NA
TGTGCCAGCAGTTACCATCCGCTGACGGGTCAGCCCCAGCATTTT
CASSYHPLTGQPQHF
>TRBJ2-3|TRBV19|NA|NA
TGTGCCAGTAGTATAGTGAGCGGTACGCAGTATTTT
CASSIVSGTQYF
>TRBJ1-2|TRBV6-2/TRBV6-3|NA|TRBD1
TGTGCCAGCAGTTACTCGACAGGGCCCCCCTCTGGCTACACCTTC
CASSYSTGPPSGYTF
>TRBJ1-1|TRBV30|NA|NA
TGTGCCTGGAGTCGACAGGAGAACACTGAAGCTTTCTTT
CAWSRQENTEAFF
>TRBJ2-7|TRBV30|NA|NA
TGTGCCTGGAGTGGCGACAGCTATTCCGAGCAGTACTTC
CAWSGDSYSEQYF
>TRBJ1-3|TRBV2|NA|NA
TGTGCCAGCAGCCAGGGCGTGAGCTCTGGAAACACCATATATTTT
CASSQGVSSGNTIYF
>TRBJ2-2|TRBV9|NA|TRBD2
TGTGCCAGCAGGTCGGGACTAGCGGGGGGGCCCAGCGGGGAGCTGTTTTTT
CASRSGLAGGPSGELFF
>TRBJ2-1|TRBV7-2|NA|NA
TGTGCCAGCAGCCCCGACAGGTTAGCCTACAATGAGCAGTTCTTC
CASSPDRLAYNEQFF
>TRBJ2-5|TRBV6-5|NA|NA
TGTGCCAGCAGTATACAGACTATTGGTCAAGAGACCCAGTACTTC
CASSIQTIGQETQYF
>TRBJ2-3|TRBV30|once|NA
TGTGCCTGGGCCCTCCGCGCAGATACGCAGTATTTT
CAWALRADTQYF
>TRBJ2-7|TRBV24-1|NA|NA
TGTGCCACCAGTGACTCCGGGATCTACGAGCAGTACTTC
CATSDSGIYEQYF
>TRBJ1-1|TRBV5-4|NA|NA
TGTGCCATGCCCACCGGTTCGGGAGTGAACACTGAAGCTTTCTTT
CAMPTGSGVNTEAFF
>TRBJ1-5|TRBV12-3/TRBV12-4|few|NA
TGTGCCAGCAGTCAGGGTACTCAGCCCCAGCATTTT
CASSQGTQPQHF
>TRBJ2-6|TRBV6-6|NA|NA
TGTGCCAGCAGTGATCCAGGGTCTGGGGCCAACGTCCTGACTTTC
CASSDPGSGANVLTF
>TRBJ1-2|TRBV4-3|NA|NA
TGCGCCAGCAGCCAATACCCCCGACAGAGTTTGAACTATGGCTACACCTTC
CASSQYPRQSLNYGYTF
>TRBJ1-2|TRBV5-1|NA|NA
TGCGCCAGCAGCCCGCAGACTCACTATGGCTACACCTTC
CASSPQTHYGYTF
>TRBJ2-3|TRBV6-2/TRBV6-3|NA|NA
TGTGCCAGCAGCTGGGTTGGTAGCGGAAACACAGATACGCAGTATTTT
CASSWVGSGNTDTQYF
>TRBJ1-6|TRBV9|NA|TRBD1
TGTGCCAGCAGCGCGACAGGGGTGGAGAATTCACCCCTCCACTTT
CASSATGVENSPLHF
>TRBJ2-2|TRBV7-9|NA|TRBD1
TGTGCCAGCAGTCAGAAGACAGGGATGACCGGGGAGCTGTTTTTT
CASSQKTGMTGELFF
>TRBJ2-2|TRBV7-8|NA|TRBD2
TGTGCCAGCAGCTCTCACCTACTAGCGGGGGGACGGACCGGGGAGCTGTTTTTT
CASSSHLLAGGRTGELFF
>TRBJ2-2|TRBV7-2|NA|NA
TGTGCCAGCAGCTTGGATAGCATTGCCACCGGGGAGCTGTTTTTT
CASSLDSIATGELFF
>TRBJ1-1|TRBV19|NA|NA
TGTGCCAGTAGCCTTAAGGGGGGGACTGAAGCTTTCTTT
CASSLKGGTEAFF